One and the same sample provided the 8 T cell receptor beta chains below, sequenced in a study of control samples from healthy donors and cancer patients. Assay: immunoSEQ multiplex PCR; the TCRdb copy retains only in-frame clones and omits some. The repertoire holds 45,000 to 60,000 clones, 85% to 95% seen once, with around 3.7% in the top ten. Sequenced input: blood. The receptors come from a man younger than 45 in good health.

The chain is built from TRBV7-9 and TRBJ2-1; no clear D gene. V was clipped by 5 bases and J by 7 bases, with 9 bases between them. This CDR3 contains 12 residues. Germline lookup yields CDR1 SEHNR and CDR2 FQNEAQ (reference sequence). The CDR3 coding sequence is TGTGCCAGCAGCCTTTCGGAAAATGAGCAGTTCTTC. This translates into CASSLSENEQFF.

The chain couples TRBV27 to TRBJ2-2; 12 nucleotides agree with TRBD2. The CDR3 is 20 residues long. V trimming: 2 bases; J trimming: 6 bases; junction bases outside the gene matches: 16. CDR1 and CDR2 (germline): MNHEY, SMNVEV (reference sequence). The CDR3 coding sequence is TGTGCCAGCAGTTTAAACCGCCTCGCTACTAGCGGGAGGAAGTCCGGGGAGCTGTTTTTT. Amino acid sequence: CASSLNRLATSGRKSGELFF.

This chain connects TRBV19 to TRBJ1-2; the match to TRBD1 covers 10 bases. Per germline, CDR1 LNHDA and CDR2 SQIVND (reference sequence). V lost 2 bases and J lost 4; bases outside the gene matches: 10. The length of the CDR3 is 17 residues. CDR3 DNA: TGTGCCAGTAGTATAAGCGTCCTGGGACAGGGGACCTATGGCTACACCTTC. Translated, it gives CASSISVLGQGTYGYTF.

The chain uses TRBV5-1 and TRBJ2-3; 9 nucleotides align to TRBD2. V lost 0 bases and J lost 5; bases outside the gene matches: 7. CDR1 SGHRS and CDR2 YFSETQ come from the germline V gene. The CDR3 runs to 16 residues. The chain's CDR3 is CASSLAPREGGDTQYF. CDR3 bases: TGCGCCAGCAGCTTGGCCCCGCGGGAGGGGGGAGATACGCAGTATTTT.

CDR3: CASSQDSYSNQPQHF. The DNA of the CDR3 is TGTGCCAGCAGTCAGGACAGCTATAGCAATCAGCCCCAGCATTTT. V usage is TRBV2 and J usage is TRBJ1-5; the D gene is possibly TRBD1 (6 bases). CDR3 length: 15 residues. The V and J ends lost 5 bases and 0 bases respectively, with 11 bases between them. Germline-derived CDR1 and CDR2 are SNHLY and FYNNEI.

The chain has TRBV6-5 and TRBJ1-1, with D uncertain. Germline CDR1 MNHEY, CDR2 SVGAGI. This CDR3 is 12 amino acids long. V was pared by 5 bases and J by 1 base, with 5 bases between. CDR3 nucleotide sequence: TGTGCCAGCAGTCCAGGGAACACTGAAGCTTTCTTT. This encodes CASSPGNTEAFF.

The chain employs TRBV18 and TRBJ1-2; D possibly corresponds to TRBD1 (5 bases). This CDR3 is built from 18 residues. Per the germline V gene, CDR1 is KGHSH and CDR2 is LQKENI. Trimming left V 1 base short and J 1 base short, with 19 bases between. CDR3 sequence: CASSPRGGTPYFNYGYTF. The CDR3 coding sequence is TGTGCCAGCTCACCACGTGGGGGGACCCCTTACTTTAACTATGGCTACACCTTC.

This clone was detected only once. This chain joins TRBV7-9 and TRBJ1-1; TRBD1 is a possible D gene (6 bases). The germline gives CDR1 SEHNR, CDR2 FQNEAQ (reference sequence). V was shortened by 5 bases and J by 0 bases, with 10 bases between the two germline ends. The CDR3 is made up of 14 amino acids. The CDR3 protein is CASSQDRMNTEAFF. CDR3 in DNA: TGTGCCAGCAGCCAGGACAGAATGAACACTGAAGCTTTCTTT.